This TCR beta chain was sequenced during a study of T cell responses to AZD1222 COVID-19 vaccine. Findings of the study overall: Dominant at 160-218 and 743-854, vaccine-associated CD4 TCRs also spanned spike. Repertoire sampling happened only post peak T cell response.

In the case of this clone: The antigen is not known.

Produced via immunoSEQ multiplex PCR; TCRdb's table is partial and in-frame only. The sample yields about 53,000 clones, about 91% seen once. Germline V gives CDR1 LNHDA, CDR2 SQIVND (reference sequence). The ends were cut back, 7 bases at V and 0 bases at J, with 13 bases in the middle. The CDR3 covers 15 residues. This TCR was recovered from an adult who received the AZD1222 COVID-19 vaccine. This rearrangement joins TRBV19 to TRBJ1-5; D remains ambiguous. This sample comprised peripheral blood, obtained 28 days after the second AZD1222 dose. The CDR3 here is CASTAQDYSNQPQHF. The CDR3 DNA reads TGTGCCAGTACCGCCCAGGATTATAGCAATCAGCCCCAGCATTTT.